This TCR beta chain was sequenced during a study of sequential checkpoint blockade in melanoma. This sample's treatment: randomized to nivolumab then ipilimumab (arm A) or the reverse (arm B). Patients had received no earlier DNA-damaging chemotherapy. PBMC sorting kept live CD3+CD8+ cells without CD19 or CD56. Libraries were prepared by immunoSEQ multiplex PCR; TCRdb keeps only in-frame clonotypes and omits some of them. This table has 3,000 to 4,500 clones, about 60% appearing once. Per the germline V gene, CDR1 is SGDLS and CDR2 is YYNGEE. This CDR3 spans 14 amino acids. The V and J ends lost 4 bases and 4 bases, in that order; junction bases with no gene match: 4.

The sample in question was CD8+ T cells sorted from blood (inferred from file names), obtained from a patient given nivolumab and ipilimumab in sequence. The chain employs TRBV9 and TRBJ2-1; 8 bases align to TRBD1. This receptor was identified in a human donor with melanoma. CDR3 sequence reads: CASSRQGIYNEQFF. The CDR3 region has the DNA TGTGCCAGCAGCCGACAGGGGATTTACAATGAGCAGTTCTTC.